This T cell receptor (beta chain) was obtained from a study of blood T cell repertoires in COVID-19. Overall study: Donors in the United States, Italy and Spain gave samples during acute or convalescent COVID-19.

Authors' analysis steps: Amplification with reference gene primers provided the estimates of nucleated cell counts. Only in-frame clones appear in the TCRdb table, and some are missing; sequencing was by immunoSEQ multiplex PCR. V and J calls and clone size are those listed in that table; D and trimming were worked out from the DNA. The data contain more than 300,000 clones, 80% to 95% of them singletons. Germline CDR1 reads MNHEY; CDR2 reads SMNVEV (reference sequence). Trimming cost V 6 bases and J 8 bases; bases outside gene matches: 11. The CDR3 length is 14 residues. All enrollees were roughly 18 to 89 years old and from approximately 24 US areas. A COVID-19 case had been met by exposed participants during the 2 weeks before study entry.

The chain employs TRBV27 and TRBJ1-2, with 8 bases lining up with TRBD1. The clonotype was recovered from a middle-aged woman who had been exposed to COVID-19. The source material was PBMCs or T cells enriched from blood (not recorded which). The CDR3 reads CASRSLDRAKGYTF. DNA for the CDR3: TGTGCCAGCAGGTCGTTGGACAGGGCGAAAGGCTACACCTTC.